These T cell receptor beta chains were read from a single sample in a study of molecular identifiers for immune sequencing clone quantification. In TCRdb, the PCR reads were re-called with MiXCR into one record per CDR3 protein. Among about 500,000 distinct CDR3 sequences listed, about 26% were seen once. Source material: naive CD8+ T cells from blood, with Jurkat cell RNA spiked in. The receptors here all came from a human donor in good health. Some libraries in this study had Jurkat cell RNA spiked in. Each CDR3 is given with its conserved first and last residue. The D gene is left open where the match is weak. Clone size, where shown, is once, few, many, or a class for clones that have expanded.

TRBJ2-7 TRBD1 TRBV7-9 few TGTGCCAGCAGCTTTTTACGCCGGGACAGAACATCCTACGAGCAGTACTTC CASSFLRRDRTSYEQYF
TRBJ2-3 TRBD2 TRBV4-2 many TGTGCCAGCAGCCAACAGGCGGGGGGGAGTACAGATACGCAGTATTTT CASSQQAGGSTDTQYF
TRBJ1-2 NA TRBV3-1 NA TGTGCCAGCAGCCAAGATAGGGGTTGGGGGGTTGGCTACACCTTC CASSQDRGWGVGYTF
TRBJ1-1 NA TRBV7-9 many TGTGCCAGCAGCTTATTCCAGGGCAAGACTGAAGCTTTCTTT CASSLFQGKTEAFF
TRBJ2-7 NA TRBV30 many TGTGCCTGGATCCCCCCGGACTTC CAWIPPDF
TRBJ1-1 NA TRBV6-5 NA TGTGCCAGCAGAATCCTGTCCGGGGTGTCGAACACTGAAGCTTTCTTT CASRILSGVSNTEAFF
TRBJ2-1 TRBD2 TRBV25-1 NA TGTGCCAGCAGTGAACTTGGGATAAGCGGGAAGGCCAATGAGCAGTTCTTC CASSELGISGKANEQFF
TRBJ2-3 TRBD1 TRBV20-1 once TGCAGTGCTGGTGGGACAGGAGACACTAGCACAGATACGCAGTATTTT CSAGGTGDTSTDTQYF
TRBJ2-7 NA TRBV6-6 NA TGTGCCAGCAGTTCGAGTCCGGGACGGACGACAACCTACGAGCAGTACTTC CASSSSPGRTTTYEQYF
TRBJ2-1 TRBD2 TRBV20-1 few TGCAGTGCTAGGGGACTAGTTCGGTACAATGAGCAGTTCTTC CSARGLVRYNEQFF
TRBJ2-4 TRBD1 TRBV28 many TGTGCCAGCGGTGAACAGGGGGCGGACATTCAGTACTTC CASGEQGADIQYF
TRBJ2-1 NA TRBV27 NA TGTGCCAGCAGCCATACTGACAGCTACAATGAGCAGTTCTTC CASSHTDSYNEQFF
TRBJ2-1 TRBD2 TRBV30 few TGTGCCTGGATGGGGACTAGCTCCTACAATGAGCAGTTCTTC CAWMGTSSYNEQFF
TRBJ2-7 TRBD2 TRBV13 many TGTGCCAGCAGCCCTCAGAGCGGGGCCGAGCAGTACTTC CASSPQSGAEQYF
TRBJ1-1 NA TRBV5-1 many TGCGCCAGCAGCTTAAGACAGTTTTCTGAAGCTTTCTTT CASSLRQFSEAFF
TRBJ1-6 TRBD1 TRBV20-1 few TGCAGTGCTAGAGATCGAGGACAGGGAAATTCACCCCTCCACTTT CSARDRGQGNSPLHF
TRBJ1-1 NA TRBV2 many TGTGCCAGCGGAGTTCCGCAGATGAACACTGAAGCTTTCTTT CASGVPQMNTEAFF
TRBJ2-7 TRBD2 TRBV24-1 few TGTGCCACCAGTGATTTGCTCGAGGCCAGGGTCTGGACTAGCGGCTACGAGCAGTACTTC CATSDLLEARVWTSGYEQYF
TRBJ2-1 NA TRBV4-3 NA TGCGCCAGCAGCCAAGAGATTGGCAGGGGAACCTACAATGAGCAGTTCTTC CASSQEIGRGTYNEQFF
TRBJ1-2 TRBD1 TRBV29-1 NA TGCAGCACCAGGACAGGGGCCGCTAACTATGGCTACACCTTC CSTRTGAANYGYTF
TRBJ1-1 NA TRBV5-8 many TGTGCCAGCAGCTTGGAACAGGGGAACACTGAAGCTTTCTTT CASSLEQGNTEAFF
TRBJ1-1 TRBD1 TRBV6-2/TRBV6-3 many TGTGCCAGCAGCATACAGGGGGCAGCTGAAGCTTTCTTT CASSIQGAAEAFF
TRBJ2-2 NA TRBV29-1 many TGCAGCGTTGAGGGGGGGCTGAGCGGGGAGCTGTTTTTT CSVEGGLSGELFF
TRBJ2-5 NA TRBV19 few TGTGCCAGTAGTATGATCCGAGAGACCCAGTACTTC CASSMIRETQYF
TRBJ2-7 NA TRBV7-9 many NA CASSLVSGPDRLNF
TRBJ2-7 NA TRBV7-2 many TGTGCCAGCAGCCCAGGAGGGGGTCCCTCCTACGAGCAGTACTTC CASSPGGGPSYEQYF
TRBJ2-1 TRBD2 TRBV4-2 few TGTGCCAGCAGCCATCAAACGGCGGGGGGCATAGAGCAGTTCTTC CASSHQTAGGIEQFF
TRBJ2-3 NA TRBV11-2 NA TGTGCCAGCAGCTTAGGGTACGGGGTTCGCCCAGATACGCAGTATTTT CASSLGYGVRPDTQYF
TRBJ2-7 NA TRBV6-2/TRBV6-3 NA TGTGCCAGCAGTTGGTTTGTCGGGTACGAGCAGTACTTC CASSWFVGYEQYF
TRBJ1-2 TRBD1 TRBV6-1 NA TGTGCCAGCAGTGGGGGACAGGTCTACTATGGCTACACCTTC CASSGGQVYYGYTF
TRBJ2-3 NA TRBV15 few TGTGCCACCAGCAGGTTCCCAGATACGCAGTATTTT CATSRFPDTQYF
TRBJ2-7 TRBD2 TRBV4-3 many TGCGCCAGCAGCCGAAGCGGGGGGGCCTACGAGCAGTACTTC CASSRSGGAYEQYF
TRBJ1-6 NA TRBV5-4 few TGTGCCAGCAGGCCGGATAATGGTCCCCTCCACTTT CASRPDNGPLHF
TRBJ2-1 NA TRBV6-2/TRBV6-3 few TGTGCCAGCAGTTACTGGGAGAATGAGCAGTTCTTC CASSYWENEQFF
TRBJ1-3 NA TRBV4-3 many TGCGCCAGCAGCCAAGAAGGAGGATCTGGAAACACCATATATTTT CASSQEGGSGNTIYF
TRBJ2-7 NA TRBV5-6 many TGTGCCAGCAGCTTGGGTAGCGGAATCTACGAGCAGTACTTC CASSLGSGIYEQYF
TRBJ1-1 NA TRBV7-9 few TGTGCCAGCGGCGGAGCAGGGACTGAAGCTTTCTTT CASGGAGTEAFF
TRBJ2-7 TRBD2 TRBV5-3 NA TGTGCCAGCAGCCCCAGCGCCGGGACTAGCGGGGCTTACGAGCAGTACTTC CASSPSAGTSGAYEQYF
TRBJ2-5 TRBD1 TRBV5-1 few TGCGCCAGCAGCCCAGACAGGGGGCATGAGACCCAGTACTTC CASSPDRGHETQYF
TRBJ2-3 TRBD2 TRBV20-1 NA TGCAGTGCTAGTAACTGGACTAGCACAAATACGCAGTATTTT CSASNWTSTNTQYF
TRBJ2-5 NA TRBV30 many TGTGCCTGGAGTTTTGGACAGAAAGAGACCCAGTACTTC CAWSFGQKETQYF
TRBJ2-7 NA TRBV7-9 NA TGTGCCAGCAGCCGCAGGACGGACTCCTCCTACGAGCAGTACTTC CASSRRTDSSYEQYF
TRBJ2-5 NA TRBV28 NA TGTGCCAGCAGAGGACGGTTTGAGACCCAGTACTTC CASRGRFETQYF
TRBJ1-1 NA TRBV27 NA TGTGCCAGCAGCCTCCGGGGTTGGGGCACTGAAGCTTTCTTT CASSLRGWGTEAFF
TRBJ2-6 NA TRBV2 NA TGTGCCAGCAGTGAGGAGCGGCTCTCTGGGGCCAACGTCCTGACTTTC CASSEERLSGANVLTF
TRBJ1-5 NA TRBV7-9 NA TGTGCCAGCAGCTTAAGCCCGGGGCAGCCCCAGCATTTT CASSLSPGQPQHF